Following are 32 T cell receptor beta chains from one sample sequenced in a study of CD8 T cells in ankylosing spondylitis. TCRdb re-derived calls from the 5' RACE reads in MiXCR, one entry per CDR3 protein. Here the sample spans 300,000 to 350,000 distinct CDR3 sequences, about 14% being singletons. Sample: blood, either unsorted or a sorted T cell fraction (not recorded which). The receptors were sampled from a male donor with ankylosing spondylitis or in good health (not recorded which).

The CDR3: CASSQAGWAFF. The CDR3 DNA is TGTGCCAGCAGCCAAGCGGGGTGGGCTTTCTTT. J is TRBJ1-1 and V is TRBV3-1; D call uncertain. CDR3 length equals 11 residues. Looked up from germline, CDR1 is LGHDT and CDR2 is YNNKEL (reference sequence). The V gene lost 1 base and the J gene lost 11 bases, with 8 bases spanning the gap.

This clonotype was counted only a few times. V is TRBV15 and J is TRBJ1-2; D remains unclear. Trimming took 5 bases from V and 1 from J, leaving 8 bases between them. The CDR3 extends over 13 amino acids. The germline CDR1 and CDR2 sequences are LNHNV and YYDKDF (reference sequence). The CDR3 protein is CATSGGINYGYTF. DNA for the CDR3: TGTGCCACCAGCGGCGGCATTAACTATGGCTACACCTTC.

The genes are TRBV18 and TRBJ1-4; D possibly corresponds to TRBD1 (5 bases). Deletions cut 3 bases from V and 8 bases from J, with 13 bases between. This CDR3 is 14 amino acids long. Germline CDR1 KGHSH, CDR2 LQKENI. CDR3 nucleotide sequence: TGTGCCAGCTCACCGGACACCTTAAGAGAAAAACTGTTTTTT. Its protein product is CASSPDTLREKLFF.

The chain combines TRBV19 with TRBJ1-2; D possibly corresponds to TRBD1 (5 bases). V gave up 3 bases and J gave up 0 bases, with 17 bases separating them. The CDR3 extends over 17 amino acids. CDR1 is LNHDA and CDR2 is SQIVND in the germline V gene (reference sequence). CDR3 residues: CASSISPGQPSNYGYTF. CDR3 DNA: TGTGCCAGTAGTATCTCCCCGGGGCAACCCTCTAACTATGGCTACACCTTC.

CDR3 residues: CASSYSSPSGSLTGELFF. In DNA, the CDR3 is TGTGCCAGCAGTTACTCGAGCCCTAGCGGGAGCCTCACCGGGGAGCTGTTTTTT. This rearrangement joins TRBV6-5 to TRBJ2-2; TRBD2 matches at 10 bases. V shed 0 bases, J shed 4 bases, and the junction held 8 bases outside the gene matches. The CDR3 has 18 amino acids. Looked up from germline, CDR1 is MNHEY and CDR2 is SVGAGI.

This clonotype was counted between two and nine times. The chain couples TRBV16 to TRBJ2-7; no definite D call. Germline V gene lookup returns CDR1 KGHSY and CDR2 FQNENV. The length of the CDR3 is 12 residues. V was clipped by 3 bases and J by 3 bases, with 6 bases between them. As DNA, the CDR3 is TGTGCCAGCAGCCAGCTGGGCTACGAGCAGTACTTC. Residues: CASSQLGYEQYF.

This clonotype turned up a few times. The genes are TRBV4-1 and TRBJ2-3; tentatively, D is TRBD2 (6 bases). V was cut by 4 bases and J by 1 base, with 12 bases left in between. The CDR3 runs to 15 residues. The germline V gene has CDR1 MGHRA and CDR2 YSYEKL. For the CDR3, the DNA is TGCGCCAGCAGCCCCGGGGTAGCGGGCACAGATACGCAGTATTTT. This gives the protein CASSPGVAGTDTQYF.

CDR3: CASGAVANTGELFF. Written as DNA, the CDR3 is TGCGCCAGTGGGGCCGTTGCGAACACCGGGGAGCTGTTTTTT. The chain combines TRBV10-1 with TRBJ2-2; perhaps TRBD1 as D (5 bases). From germline, CDR1 is WNHNN and CDR2 SYGVQD (reference sequence). The CDR3 is made up of 14 amino acids. V gave up 9 bases and J gave up 0 bases, with 11 bases separating them.

About this clonotype: At one boundary the junction diverges from the germline segment, which might be a read error. This chain connects TRBV5-1 to TRBJ1-1; D gene uncertain. The germline V gene has CDR1 SGHRS and CDR2 YFSETQ. This CDR3 contains 14 residues. CDR3 residues: CANSDLRGDTEAFF. The CDR3 DNA follows: TGCGCCAACAGCGACCTGAGAGGTGACACTGAAGCTTTCTTT.

This clonotype was counted a few times. V usage is TRBV12-3 or TRBV12-4 and J usage is TRBJ2-1, with D perhaps matching TRBD1 (5 bases). V was trimmed by 1 base and J by 1 base, leaving 17 bases between them. The CDR3 totals 18 residues. This CDR3 reads CASSLDLGWGGSYNEQFF. The CDR3 DNA reads TGTGCCAGCAGTTTAGACCTAGGCTGGGGCGGATCCTACAATGAGCAGTTCTTC.

This clonotype occurred a few times. The V call is TRBV6-5, the J call TRBJ2-3, with D hard to call. Germline V gene lookup returns CDR1 MNHEY and CDR2 SVGAGI. Trimming took off 2 bases at V and 2 bases at J, with 14 bases between the two ends. The CDR3 contains 16 residues. The CDR3 region has the DNA TGTGCCAGCAGTTACGATACAAGGTCGATCACAGATACGCAGTATTTT. It yields the protein CASSYDTRSITDTQYF.

The chain carries TRBV20-1 and TRBJ2-7; TRBD1 agrees at 7 bases. Looked up from germline, CDR1 is DFQATT and CDR2 is SNEGSKA (reference sequence). The junction had 13 bases not matched to a gene; V was cut back by 5 bases and J by 3 bases. The CDR3 length is 15 residues. DNA of the CDR3: TGCAGTGCTTCAAAGGGGACAGTTCCATTCTACGAGCAGTACTTC. Encoded protein: CSASKGTVPFYEQYF.

This clonotype was counted a few times. The chain uses TRBV10-1 and TRBJ2-7; TRBD2 aligns across 8 bases. Germline V lookup: CDR1 WNHNN, CDR2 SYGVQD (reference sequence). With 3 bases clipped from V and 2 bases from J, the junction kept 6 bases outside the gene matches. This CDR3 is built from 15 residues. The CDR3 DNA reads as TGCGCCAGCAGTGATCGGTCGGGAGGGACCTACGAGCAGTACTTC. It is translated as CASSDRSGGTYEQYF.

CDR3: CASSFTDRAGNTIYF. As DNA, the CDR3 is TGTGCCAGCAGCTTTACGGACAGGGCTGGAAACACCATATATTTT. J is TRBJ1-3 and V is TRBV7-8, with TRBD1 matching 8 bases. This CDR3 region has 15 residues. The V gene's germline CDR1 is SGHVS and CDR2 FQNEAQ. V was pared by 3 bases and J by 2 bases, with 3 bases of the junction left unmatched.

This clonotype was seen repeatedly, ten times or more. This chain joins TRBV10-3 and TRBJ2-3; D remains ambiguous. V was cut by 5 bases and J by 0 bases, with 12 bases left in between. Per the germline V gene, CDR1 is ENHRY and CDR2 is SYGVKD. The CDR3 length is 15 residues. The CDR3 DNA is TGTGCCATCAGTCCGGAGACATCTAGCACAGATACGCAGTATTTT. It is translated as CAISPETSSTDTQYF.

This chain joins TRBV20-1 and TRBJ2-2; 7 nucleotides align to TRBD1. After removal of 6 bases from V and 0 bases from J, the junction contained 4 bases not matched to a gene. Per germline, CDR1 DFQATT and CDR2 SNEGSKA (reference sequence). The CDR3 totals 14 residues. The CDR3 region is CSASDRSNTGELFF. CDR3 DNA sequence: TGCAGTGCCTCGGACAGGTCGAACACCGGGGAGCTGTTTTTT.

The chain recombines TRBV20-1 with TRBJ1-5, with 7 bases that match TRBD1. CDR3 length equals 13 residues. Germline CDR1 and CDR2: DFQATT and SNEGSKA (reference sequence). The V gene end was trimmed by 3 bases and the J gene end by 5 bases; junction bases not matched to a gene: 4. CDR3 sequence (DNA): TGCAGTGCTAGGAAGGGGGCGGATCAGCCCCAGCATTTT. This encodes CSARKGADQPQHF.

The gene calls are TRBV20-1 and TRBJ2-1; D remains unclear. This CDR3 has 11 amino acids. CDR1 DFQATT and CDR2 SNEGSKA come from the germline V gene (reference sequence). V was cut by 1 base and J by 7 bases, with 5 bases left in between. The CDR3 DNA reads as TGCAGTGCTAGAGCCGAGAATGAGCAGTTCTTC. As protein: CSARAENEQFF.

This chain uses TRBV10-3 with TRBJ1-1, with TRBD1 matching 7 bases. This CDR3 is 13 amino acids long. The V and J ends lost 5 bases and 2 bases, in that order; junction bases with no gene match: 2. Looked up from germline, CDR1 is ENHRY and CDR2 is SYGVKD. CDR3 DNA sequence: TGTGCCATCAGTTGGGACAGTAACACTGAAGCTTTCTTT. Translating gives CAISWDSNTEAFF.

This clonotype was detected a few times. The V gene is TRBV4-2, the J gene TRBJ1-1; no clear D gene. V gave up 0 bases and J gave up 3 bases, with 8 bases separating them. The CDR3 is 14 amino acids. Germline V CDR1 and CDR2: LGHNA, YNFKEQ. The CDR3: CASSQDLKDTEAFF. The CDR3 coding sequence is TGTGCCAGCAGCCAAGACCTAAAGGACACTGAAGCTTTCTTT.

The chain carries TRBV12-3 or TRBV12-4 and TRBJ1-1; D remains unclear. V was clipped by 3 bases and J by 0 bases, with 14 bases between them. The CDR3 extends over 16 amino acids. In DNA, the CDR3 is TGTGCCAGCAGTTTTTCCCCCTCGGGAATGAACACTGAAGCTTTCTTT. Translated: CASSFSPSGMNTEAFF.

This clonotype was seen only a few times. The chain uses TRBV4-1 and TRBJ2-7; weak D call: TRBD2 (5 bases). The CDR3 loop spans 15 amino acids. The germline V gene has CDR1 MGHRA and CDR2 YSYEKL. The V end lost 0 bases, the J end lost 1 base, and 10 bases lay between the germline ends. CDR3 DNA sequence: TGCGCCAGCAGCCAAGATGGGAGCTTTTCCTACGAGCAGTACTTC. Protein product: CASSQDGSFSYEQYF.

This clonotype occurred a few times. The chain links TRBV12-3 or TRBV12-4 to TRBJ2-1; 9 bases map to TRBD2. V trimming: 3 bases; J trimming: 7 bases; junction bases outside the gene matches: 4. CDR3 size: 14 residues. DNA for the CDR3: TGTGCCAGCAGTTTCAGCGGGGGGCTGAATGAGCAGTTCTTC. The encoded protein is CASSFSGGLNEQFF.

The chain combines TRBV4-1 with TRBJ2-3; D unresolved. The CDR3 spans 15 residues. V lost 1 base to trimming and J lost 1 base, with 9 bases between them. CDR1 is MGHRA, CDR2 YSYEKL, per germline. In DNA, the CDR3 is TGCGCCAGCAGCCAAGTAAACCTAGGCACAGATACGCAGTATTTT. This codes for CASSQVNLGTDTQYF.

The chain joins TRBV10-3 to TRBJ2-7; a possible D gene is TRBD1 (5 bases). The length of the CDR3 is 13 residues. The ends were cut back, 0 bases at V and 2 bases at J, with 5 bases in the middle. Germline V CDR1 and CDR2: ENHRY, SYGVKD. The CDR3 here is CAISESDTYEQYF. DNA of the CDR3: TGTGCCATCAGTGAGTCGGACACCTACGAGCAGTACTTC.

This clonotype has more than one count but fewer than ten. The rearrangement links TRBV12-3 or TRBV12-4 to TRBJ2-7; D call uncertain. This CDR3 region has 15 residues. V gave up 3 bases and J gave up 5 bases, with 17 bases separating them. CDR3 sequence reads: CASSFSQMPFHEQYF. The DNA for the CDR3 is TGTGCCAGCAGTTTCTCCCAGATGCCTTTCCACGAGCAGTACTTC.

This chain links TRBV3-1 with TRBJ1-3; D is undetermined. Trimming left V 0 bases short and J 4 bases short, with 10 bases between. This CDR3 has 15 amino acids. Germline V lookup: CDR1 LGHDT, CDR2 YNNKEL (reference sequence). As DNA, the CDR3 is TGTGCCAGCAGCCAAGAGTTCTCAGCGGGAAACACCATATATTTT. Encoded protein: CASSQEFSAGNTIYF.

V gene TRBV6-1 combines with J gene TRBJ1-2; 8 bases line up with TRBD1. The germline CDR1 and CDR2 sequences are MNHNS and SASEGT. The CDR3 length is 13 residues. V dropped 7 bases and J dropped 0; count of bases not matched to a gene: 1. The CDR3 DNA is TGTGCCAGCAAGACAGGGGCTAACTATGGCTACACCTTC. Its translation is CASKTGANYGYTF.

The rearrangement links TRBV7-8 to TRBJ2-1, with D maybe TRBD2 (5 bases). V gave up 7 bases and J gave up 0 bases, with 16 bases separating them. The CDR3 is 16 residues long. Looked up from germline, CDR1 is SGHVS and CDR2 is FQNEAQ. CDR3 sequence: CASITGDGVSYNEQFF. As DNA, the CDR3 is TGTGCCAGCATCACCGGCGACGGGGTCTCCTACAATGAGCAGTTCTTC. The full variable domain, in which reference TRBV7-8 and TRBJ2-1 provide the parts outside the CDR3, is GAGVSQSPRYKVAKRGQDVALRCDPISGHVSLFWYQQALGQGPEFLTYFQNEAQLDKSGLPSDRFFAERPEGSVSTLKIQRTQQEDSAVYLCASITGDGVSYNEQFFGPGTRLTVL.

This clonotype has more than one count but fewer than ten. The chain couples TRBV6-2 or TRBV6-3 to TRBJ2-3; D ambiguous. The V end lost 10 bases, the J end lost 3 bases, and 11 bases lay between the germline ends. CDR3 length: 12 amino acids. Germline CDR1 and CDR2: MNHEY and SVGEGT. Here the CDR3 reads CATRQLTDTQYF. DNA of the CDR3: TGTGCCACCCGGCAGCTGACAGATACGCAGTATTTT.

A few counts support this clonotype. V usage is TRBV27 and J usage is TRBJ2-3; D remains unclear. This CDR3 region has 15 residues. CDR1 is MNHEY, CDR2 SMNVEV, per germline (reference sequence). The ends were cut back, 7 bases at V and 0 bases at J, with 14 bases in the middle. The CDR3 reads CASTLRSTSTDTQYF. DNA for the CDR3: TGTGCCAGCACTCTTCGTTCTACTAGCACAGATACGCAGTATTTT.

V and J are TRBV27 and TRBJ2-3; 9 nucleotides agree with TRBD1. Trimming took 4 bases from V and 1 from J; bases not matched to a gene: 15. Germline CDR1 is MNHEY and CDR2 is SMNVEV (reference sequence). The CDR3 has 19 amino acids. This CDR3 reads CASSYSRVGWDRGTDTQYF. The CDR3 DNA reads as TGTGCCAGCAGTTACTCCAGGGTGGGTTGGGACAGGGGCACAGATACGCAGTATTTT.